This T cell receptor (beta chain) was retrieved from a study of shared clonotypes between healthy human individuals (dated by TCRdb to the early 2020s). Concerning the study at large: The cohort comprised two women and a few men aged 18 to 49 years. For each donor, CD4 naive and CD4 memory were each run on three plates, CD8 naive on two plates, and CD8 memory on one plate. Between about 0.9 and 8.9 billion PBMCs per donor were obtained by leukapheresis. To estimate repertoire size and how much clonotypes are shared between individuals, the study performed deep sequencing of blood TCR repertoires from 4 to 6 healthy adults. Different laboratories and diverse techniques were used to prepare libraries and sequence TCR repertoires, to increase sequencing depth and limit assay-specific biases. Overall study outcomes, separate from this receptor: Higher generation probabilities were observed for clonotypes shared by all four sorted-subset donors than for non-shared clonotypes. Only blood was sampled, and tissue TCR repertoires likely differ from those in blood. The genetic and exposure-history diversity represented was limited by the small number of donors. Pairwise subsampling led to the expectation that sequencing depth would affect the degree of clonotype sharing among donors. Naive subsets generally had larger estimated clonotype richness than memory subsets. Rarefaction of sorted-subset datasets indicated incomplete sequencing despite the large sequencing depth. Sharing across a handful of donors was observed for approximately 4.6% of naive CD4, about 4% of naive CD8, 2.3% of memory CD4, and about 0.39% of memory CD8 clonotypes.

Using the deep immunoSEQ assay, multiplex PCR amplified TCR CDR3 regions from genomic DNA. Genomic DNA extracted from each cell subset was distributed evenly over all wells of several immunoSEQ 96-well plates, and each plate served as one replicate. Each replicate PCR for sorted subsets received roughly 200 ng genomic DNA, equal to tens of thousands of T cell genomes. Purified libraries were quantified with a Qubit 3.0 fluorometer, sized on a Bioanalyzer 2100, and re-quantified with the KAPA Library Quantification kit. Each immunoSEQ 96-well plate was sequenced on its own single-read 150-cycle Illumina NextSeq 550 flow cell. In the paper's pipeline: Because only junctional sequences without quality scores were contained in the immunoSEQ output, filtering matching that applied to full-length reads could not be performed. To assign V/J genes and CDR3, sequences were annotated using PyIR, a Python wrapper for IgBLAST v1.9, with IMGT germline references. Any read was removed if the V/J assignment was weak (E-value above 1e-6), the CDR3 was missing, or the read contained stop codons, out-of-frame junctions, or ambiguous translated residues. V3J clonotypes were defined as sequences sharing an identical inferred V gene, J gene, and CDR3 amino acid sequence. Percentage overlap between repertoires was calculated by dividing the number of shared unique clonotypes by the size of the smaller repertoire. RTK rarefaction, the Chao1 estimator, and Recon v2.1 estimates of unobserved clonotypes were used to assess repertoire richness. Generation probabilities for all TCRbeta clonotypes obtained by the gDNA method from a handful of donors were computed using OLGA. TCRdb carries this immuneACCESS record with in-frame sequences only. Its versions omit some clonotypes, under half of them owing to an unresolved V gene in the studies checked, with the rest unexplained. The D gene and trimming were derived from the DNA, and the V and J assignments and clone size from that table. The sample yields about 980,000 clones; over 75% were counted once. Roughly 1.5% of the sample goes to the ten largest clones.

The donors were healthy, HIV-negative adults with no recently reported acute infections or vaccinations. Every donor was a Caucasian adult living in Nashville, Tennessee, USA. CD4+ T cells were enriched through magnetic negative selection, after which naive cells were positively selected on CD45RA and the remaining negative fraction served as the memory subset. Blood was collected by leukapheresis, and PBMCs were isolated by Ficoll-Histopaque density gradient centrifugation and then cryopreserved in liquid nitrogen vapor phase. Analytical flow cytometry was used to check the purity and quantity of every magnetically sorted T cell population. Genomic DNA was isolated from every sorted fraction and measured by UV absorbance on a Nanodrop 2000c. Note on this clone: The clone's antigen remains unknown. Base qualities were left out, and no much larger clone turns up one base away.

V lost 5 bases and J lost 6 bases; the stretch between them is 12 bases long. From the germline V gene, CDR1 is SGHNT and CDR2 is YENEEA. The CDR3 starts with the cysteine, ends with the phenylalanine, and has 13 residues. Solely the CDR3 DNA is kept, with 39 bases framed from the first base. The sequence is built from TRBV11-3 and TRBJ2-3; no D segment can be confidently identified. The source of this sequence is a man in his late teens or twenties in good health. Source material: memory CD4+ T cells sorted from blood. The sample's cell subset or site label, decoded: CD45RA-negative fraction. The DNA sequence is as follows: TGTGCCAGCAGCCTCCACCAGGTCGATACGCAGTATTTT. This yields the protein CASSLHQVDTQYF.